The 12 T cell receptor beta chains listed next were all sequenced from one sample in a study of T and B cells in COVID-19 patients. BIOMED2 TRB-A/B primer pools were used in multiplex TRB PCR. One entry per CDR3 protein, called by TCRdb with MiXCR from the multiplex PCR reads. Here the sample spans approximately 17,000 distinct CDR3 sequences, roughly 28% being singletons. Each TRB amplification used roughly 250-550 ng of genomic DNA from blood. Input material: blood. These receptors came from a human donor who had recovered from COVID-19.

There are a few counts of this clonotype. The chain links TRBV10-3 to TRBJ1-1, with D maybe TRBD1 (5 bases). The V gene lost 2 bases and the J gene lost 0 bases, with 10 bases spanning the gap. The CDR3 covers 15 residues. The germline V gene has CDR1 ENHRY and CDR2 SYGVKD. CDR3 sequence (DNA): TGTGCCATCAGTGAGGACCGGGGCATGAACACTGAAGCTTTCTTT. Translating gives CAISEDRGMNTEAFF.

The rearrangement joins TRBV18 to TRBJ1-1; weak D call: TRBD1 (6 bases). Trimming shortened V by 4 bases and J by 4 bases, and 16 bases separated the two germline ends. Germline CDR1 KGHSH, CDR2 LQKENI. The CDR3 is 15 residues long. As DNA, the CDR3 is TGTGCCAGCTCACACCAGGGGACCACGGGCACTGAAGCTTTCTTT. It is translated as CASSHQGTTGTEAFF.

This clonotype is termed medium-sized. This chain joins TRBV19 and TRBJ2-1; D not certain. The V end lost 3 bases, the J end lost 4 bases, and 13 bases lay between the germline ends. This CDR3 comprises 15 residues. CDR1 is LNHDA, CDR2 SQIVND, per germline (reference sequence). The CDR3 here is CASSMVWQPYNEQFF. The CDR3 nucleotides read TGTGCCAGTAGTATGGTATGGCAGCCTTACAATGAGCAGTTCTTC.

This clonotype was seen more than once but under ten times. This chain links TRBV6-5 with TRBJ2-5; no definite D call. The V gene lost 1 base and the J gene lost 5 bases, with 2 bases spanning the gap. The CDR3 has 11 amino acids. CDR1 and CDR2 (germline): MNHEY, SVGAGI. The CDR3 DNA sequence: TGTGCCAGCAGTTACTTCGAGACCCAGTACTTC. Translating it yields CASSYFETQYF.

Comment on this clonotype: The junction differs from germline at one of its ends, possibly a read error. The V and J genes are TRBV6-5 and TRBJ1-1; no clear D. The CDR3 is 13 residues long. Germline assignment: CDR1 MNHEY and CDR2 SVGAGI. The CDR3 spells CASSETVNTEAFF. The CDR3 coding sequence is TGCGCCAGCAGTGAGACGGTGAACACTGAAGCTTTCTTT.

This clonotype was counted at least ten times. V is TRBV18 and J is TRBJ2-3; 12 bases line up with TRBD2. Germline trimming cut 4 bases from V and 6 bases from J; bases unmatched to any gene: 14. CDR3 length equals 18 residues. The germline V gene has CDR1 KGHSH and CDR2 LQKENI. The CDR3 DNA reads TGTGCCAGCTCACTTCCTGGACTAGCGGGGACTCCGGGTGATACGCAGTATTTT. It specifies CASSLPGLAGTPGDTQYF.

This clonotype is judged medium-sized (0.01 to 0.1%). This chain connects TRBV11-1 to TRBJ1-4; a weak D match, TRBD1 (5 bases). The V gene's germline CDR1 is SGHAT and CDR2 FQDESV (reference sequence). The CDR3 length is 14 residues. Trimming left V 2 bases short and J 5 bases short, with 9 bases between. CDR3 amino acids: CASSLQGTNEKLFF. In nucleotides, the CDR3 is TGTGCCAGCAGCTTACAGGGTACCAATGAAAAACTGTTTTTT.

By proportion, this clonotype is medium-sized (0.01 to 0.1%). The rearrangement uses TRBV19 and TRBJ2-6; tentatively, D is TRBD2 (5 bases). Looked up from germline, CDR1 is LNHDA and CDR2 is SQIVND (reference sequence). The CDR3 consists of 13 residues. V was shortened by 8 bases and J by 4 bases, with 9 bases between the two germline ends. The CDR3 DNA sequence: TGTGCCAGTGGGGAGAGCGGGGCCAACGTCCTGACTTTC. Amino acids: CASGESGANVLTF.

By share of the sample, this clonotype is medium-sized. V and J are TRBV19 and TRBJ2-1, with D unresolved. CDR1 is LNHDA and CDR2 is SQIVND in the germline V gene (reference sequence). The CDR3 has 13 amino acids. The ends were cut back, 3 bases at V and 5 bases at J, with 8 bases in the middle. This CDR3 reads CASSISSNNEQFF. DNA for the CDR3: TGTGCCAGTAGTATTAGCAGCAACAATGAGCAGTTCTTC.

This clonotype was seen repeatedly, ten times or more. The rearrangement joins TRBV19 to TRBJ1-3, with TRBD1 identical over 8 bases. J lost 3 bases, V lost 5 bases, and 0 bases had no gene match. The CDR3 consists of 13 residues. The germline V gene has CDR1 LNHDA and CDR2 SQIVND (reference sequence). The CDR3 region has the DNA TGTGCCAGTAGTGGGACAGGTGGAAACACCATATATTTT. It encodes CASSGTGGNTIYF.

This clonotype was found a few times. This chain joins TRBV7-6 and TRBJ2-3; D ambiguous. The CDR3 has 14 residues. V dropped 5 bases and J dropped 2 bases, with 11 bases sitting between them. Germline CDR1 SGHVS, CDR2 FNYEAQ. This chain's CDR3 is CASSASSFTDTQYF. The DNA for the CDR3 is TGTGCCAGCAGCGCCTCAAGCTTCACAGATACGCAGTATTTT.

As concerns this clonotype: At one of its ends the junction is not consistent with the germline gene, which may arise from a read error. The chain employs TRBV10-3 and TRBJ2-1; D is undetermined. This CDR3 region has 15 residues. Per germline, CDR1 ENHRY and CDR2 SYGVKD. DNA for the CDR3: TGTGCCATCTGTGAGTCGACGAGCCTGGCTCGGGAGCAGTTCTTC. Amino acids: CAICESTSLAREQFF.